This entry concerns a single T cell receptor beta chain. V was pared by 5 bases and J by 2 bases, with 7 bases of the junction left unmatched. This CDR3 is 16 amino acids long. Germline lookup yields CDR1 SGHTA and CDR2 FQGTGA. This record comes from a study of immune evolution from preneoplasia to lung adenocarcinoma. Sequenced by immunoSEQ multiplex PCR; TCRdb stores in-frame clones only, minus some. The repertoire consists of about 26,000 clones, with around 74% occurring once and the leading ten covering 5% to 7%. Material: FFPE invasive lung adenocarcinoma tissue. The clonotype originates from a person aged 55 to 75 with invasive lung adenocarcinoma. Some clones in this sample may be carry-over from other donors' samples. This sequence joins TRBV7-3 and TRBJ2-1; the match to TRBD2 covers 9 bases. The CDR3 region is CASSQSSGSPYNEQFF. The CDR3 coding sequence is TGTGCCAGCAGCCAGAGTAGCGGGAGTCCCTACAATGAGCAGTTCTTC.